This record concerns one T cell receptor (beta chain) sequence. Assay: immunoSEQ multiplex PCR; the TCRdb copy retains only in-frame clones and omits some. The repertoire includes more than 45,000 clones, 87% of them detected once, and 22% sits in the top ten. This sample is part of a study of blood T cell repertoires in COVID-19. For the study at large: PBMCs, B-cell-depleted T cells, or T cells were the source of the cDNA or gDNA that made up the material.

The Seattle patients, enrolled during active infection, were followed longitudinally. Trimming took 5 bases from V and 3 from J, leaving 14 bases between them. From germline, CDR1 is SGHVS and CDR2 FNYEAQ. This CDR3 region has 14 residues. The chain links TRBV7-6 to TRBJ2-7; D is possibly TRBD2 (5 bases). The specimen was peripheral blood. The sequence was collected from a woman of 80 years or more with COVID-19, enrolled during active disease. The CDR3 region has the DNA TGTGCCAGCAGCCGTGGAAGCGGAAACTACGAGCAGTACTTC. It yields the protein CASSRGSGNYEQYF.